The T cell receptor beta chain under discussion was sequenced for a study of blood T cell repertoires in COVID-19. Study-wide context: COVID-19 samples from acute and convalescent phases originated in the United States, Italy and Spain. The cDNA or gDNA used as material had been derived from T cells, B-cell-depleted T cells, or PBMCs.

This clone has just one count. The sample holds other DNA sequences that translate to the same CDR3. Original handling: Reference gene primer amplification gave estimated nucleated cell counts. The repertoire was sequenced with immunoSEQ multiplex PCR; TCRdb's copy has only in-frame clones and lacks some. That table furnishes V, J and clone size, whereas the DNA furnished D and trimming. Altogether some 670,000 clones are present, 85% to 90% being singletons, with the ten largest covering more than 0.25%. The CDR3 totals 14 residues. V was clipped by 0 bases and J by 1 base, with 7 bases between them. Germline V gene data show CDR1 as SGHDN and CDR2 as FVKESK.

This clonotype originated in a young woman with acute or convalescent COVID-19. The chain couples TRBV14 to TRBJ2-7; TRBD1 is a possible D gene (5 bases). Source material: peripheral blood. DNA for the CDR3: TGTGCCAGCAGCCAAGACAGGGTGTCCTACGAGCAGTACTTC. Protein product: CASSQDRVSYEQYF. Full variable domain (outside the CDR3, taken from reference TRBV14 and TRBJ2-7): EAGVTQFPSHSVIEKGQTVTLRCDPISGHDNLYWYRRVMGKEIKFLLHFVKESKQDESGMPNNRFLAERTGGTYSTLKVQPAELEDSGVYFCASSQDRVSYEQYFGPGTRLTVT.